These 13 T cell receptor beta chains originate from one sample sequenced in a study of blood T cell repertoires in COVID-19. The protocol was immunoSEQ multiplex PCR, while the TCRdb copy is restricted to in-frame clones and leaves out a portion. The table includes 250,000 or so clones, 80% to 90% detected once. Input material: PBMCs or T cells enriched from blood (not recorded which). These receptors all come from a man between 35 and 55 years old who had recovered from COVID-19.

The chain is built from TRBV19 and TRBJ2-1; 7 positions agree with TRBD2. Germline CDR1 is LNHDA and CDR2 is SQIVND (reference sequence). The CDR3 runs to 14 residues. V dropped 4 bases and J dropped 8; count of bases not matched to a gene: 8. In DNA form, the CDR3 reads TGTGCCAGTAGTACTAGCGGCCAAGGCGATGAGCAGTTCTTC. The encoded protein is CASSTSGQGDEQFF. The full variable domain, with the rest looked up from reference TRBV19 and TRBJ2-1, is DGGITQSPKYLFRKEGQNVTLSCEQNLNHDAMYWYRQDPGQGLRLIYYSQIVNDFQKGDIAEGYSVSREKKESFPLTVTSAQKNPTAFYLCASSTSGQGDEQFFGPGTRLTVL.

The chain uses TRBV6-5 and TRBJ2-1; 11 nucleotides match TRBD2. V dropped 6 bases and J dropped 7; count of bases not matched to a gene: 8. The CDR3 is 15 residues long. CDR1 and CDR2 from the germline V gene are MNHEY and SVGAGI. CDR3 nucleotide sequence: TGTGCCAGCAGAATGACTAGCGGGGTAAGGAATGAGCAGTTCTTC. Encoded protein: CASRMTSGVRNEQFF.

J is TRBJ2-7 and V is TRBV7-6; 7 positions match TRBD1. This CDR3 contains 15 residues. With 5 bases clipped from V and 3 bases from J, the junction kept 10 bases outside the gene matches. From germline, CDR1 is SGHVS and CDR2 FNYEAQ. The CDR3 reads CASSPGTAPLYEQYF. The CDR3 region has the DNA TGTGCCAGCAGCCCGGGGACAGCGCCTCTCTACGAGCAGTACTTC.

V gene TRBV5-1 combines with J gene TRBJ2-5; TRBD2 matches at 12 bases. This CDR3 is 17 amino acids long. J was trimmed by 5 bases and V by 0 bases; bases with no gene match: 8. Germline V gives CDR1 SGHRS, CDR2 YFSETQ. The CDR3 region is CASSLVPLAGGLETQYF. The CDR3 nucleotides are TGCGCCAGCAGCTTGGTTCCCCTAGCGGGGGGGCTGGAGACCCAGTACTTC.

This sequence joins TRBV7-9 and TRBJ2-2, with D unclear. Trimming cost V 3 bases and J 1 base, with 12 bases left between them. CDR3 length equals 16 residues. Germline CDR1 and CDR2: SEHNR and FQNEAQ (reference sequence). The CDR3 reads CASSFLGRVNTGELFF. CDR3 DNA: TGTGCCAGCAGCTTCCTTGGCCGGGTGAACACCGGGGAGCTGTTTTTT.

This chain joins TRBV18 and TRBJ1-2; D is undetermined. V was cut by 6 bases and J by 3 bases, with 14 bases left in between. Germline V lookup: CDR1 KGHSH, CDR2 LQKENI. CDR3 length: 14 residues. This CDR3 reads CASSPERVHYGYTF. In DNA form, the CDR3 reads TGTGCCAGCTCCCCCGAGCGGGTCCACTATGGCTACACCTTC.

This rearrangement joins TRBV7-9 to TRBJ1-2; D not resolved. This CDR3 is built from 13 residues. The germline V and J ends were trimmed by 2 bases and 2 bases, with 6 bases remaining between them. Looked up from germline, CDR1 is SEHNR and CDR2 is FQNEAQ (reference sequence). CDR3 coding DNA: TGTGCCAGCAGCTTAATAATGAACTATGGCTACACCTTC. Residues: CASSLIMNYGYTF.

This chain uses TRBV11-3 with TRBJ2-2; 13 positions agree with TRBD2. Germline V gives CDR1 SGHNT, CDR2 YENEEA. V gave up 3 bases and J gave up 5 bases; unmatched junction bases: 9. This CDR3 is built from 18 residues. The CDR3 bases are TGTGCCAGCAGCTTCACGACTAGCGGGGGGCCCGGTACCGGGGAGCTGTTTTTT. Its translation is CASSFTTSGGPGTGELFF.

V usage is TRBV14 and J usage is TRBJ1-1; D is ambiguous. The CDR3 contains 15 residues. V was trimmed by 0 bases and J by 6 bases, leaving 14 bases between them. Germline V gives CDR1 SGHDN, CDR2 FVKESK. DNA of the CDR3: TGTGCCAGCAGCCAAGAGACGCCTCAAAGCGCTGAAGCTTTCTTT. Its translation: CASSQETPQSAEAFF.

V is TRBV28 and J is TRBJ1-2; D is possibly TRBD1 (5 bases). The V gene lost 3 bases and the J gene lost 3 bases, with 14 bases spanning the gap. This CDR3 contains 15 residues. Germline values: CDR1 MDHEN, CDR2 SYDVKM. The DNA for the CDR3 is TGTGCCAGCAGTTTGGGGGAGGGATGGGACTATGGCTACACCTTC. Protein sequence: CASSLGEGWDYGYTF.

Remarks on this clone: In the same sample, other DNA sequences code for this CDR3. V is TRBV18 and J is TRBJ1-4; D is ambiguous. The V gene's germline CDR1 is KGHSH and CDR2 LQKENI. The CDR3 totals 13 residues. V was trimmed by 2 bases and J by 4 bases, leaving 5 bases between them. The CDR3 spells CASSPGLNEKLFF. CDR3 nucleotide sequence: TGTGCCAGCTCACCAGGCCTTAATGAAAAACTGTTTTTT.

The chain links TRBV5-1 to TRBJ1-1, with 10 bases fitting TRBD1. CDR1 is SGHRS and CDR2 is YFSETQ in the germline V gene. CDR3 size: 15 residues. Trimming at V came to 0 bases and at J to 4 bases, leaving 3 bases not matched to a gene. CDR3 region: CASSLVDRGGTEAFF. DNA for the CDR3: TGCGCCAGCAGCTTGGTGGACAGGGGGGGCACTGAAGCTTTCTTT.

The chain employs TRBV27 and TRBJ2-1, with TRBD2 as a possible D gene (6 bases). Between the trimmed V and J ends, which lost 4 bases and 3 bases, there was a span of 13 bases. The germline gives CDR1 MNHEY, CDR2 SMNVEV (reference sequence). CDR3 length: 15 residues. For the CDR3, the DNA is TGTGCCAGCAGTTGGACGGGAGCGGTCTACAATGAGCAGTTCTTC. Amino acids: CASSWTGAVYNEQFF.